This T cell receptor (beta chain) was sequenced for a study of T cell responses to AZD1222 COVID-19 vaccine. Study-level background: Pooled samples include second doses given at about 4 or 12 weeks.

Study-wide results and limits: At baseline, seropositivity was found in only six or seven AZD1222 recipients. Females made up more of the donors, who were largely white British, and clonal diversity may have come out too low. Repertoire sampling happened only post peak T cell response.

This CDR3 contains 16 residues. V gave up 4 bases and J gave up 5 bases, with 20 bases separating them. Germline V gene data show CDR1 as SGDLS and CDR2 as YYNGEE. The table came from immunoSEQ multiplex PCR; TCRdb's copy has only in-frame clones and leaves some out. The table shows fewer than 120,000 clones, with about nine tenths occurring only once. Points on this clone: What it recognizes is unknown.

Sequences were derived from peripheral blood, sampled on day 0 of AZD1222 vaccination. The TCR sequence derives from an adult in good health. The chain has TRBV9 and TRBJ2-3; D gene uncertain. The CDR3 DNA sequence: TGTGCCAGCAGCACCGTTCCCACGGGTCTGCAAGATACGCAGTATTTT. Its protein is CASSTVPTGLQDTQYF.